One T cell receptor beta chain is described in this entry. These data originate in a study of blood T cell repertoires in COVID-19. On the study more broadly: T cells, B-cell-depleted T cells, or PBMCs provided the cDNA or gDNA that served as material.

Measured with immunoSEQ multiplex PCR; TCRdb has only the in-frame clones, and not every one. The sample records 95,000 to 100,000 clones, 92% being singletons. This CDR3 contains 14 residues. J lost 7 bases, V lost 5 bases, and 6 bases had no gene match. Per the germline V gene, CDR1 is SGHTA and CDR2 is FQGNSA. Sequenced sample: peripheral blood. The sequence derives from a man between 45 and 60 years old with active COVID-19. This chain links TRBV7-2 with TRBJ2-1; 9 nucleotides agree with TRBD1. CDR3 sequence: CASSRGQGLNEQFF. CDR3 sequence (DNA): TGTGCCAGCAGCCGGGGACAGGGTCTGAATGAGCAGTTCTTC.